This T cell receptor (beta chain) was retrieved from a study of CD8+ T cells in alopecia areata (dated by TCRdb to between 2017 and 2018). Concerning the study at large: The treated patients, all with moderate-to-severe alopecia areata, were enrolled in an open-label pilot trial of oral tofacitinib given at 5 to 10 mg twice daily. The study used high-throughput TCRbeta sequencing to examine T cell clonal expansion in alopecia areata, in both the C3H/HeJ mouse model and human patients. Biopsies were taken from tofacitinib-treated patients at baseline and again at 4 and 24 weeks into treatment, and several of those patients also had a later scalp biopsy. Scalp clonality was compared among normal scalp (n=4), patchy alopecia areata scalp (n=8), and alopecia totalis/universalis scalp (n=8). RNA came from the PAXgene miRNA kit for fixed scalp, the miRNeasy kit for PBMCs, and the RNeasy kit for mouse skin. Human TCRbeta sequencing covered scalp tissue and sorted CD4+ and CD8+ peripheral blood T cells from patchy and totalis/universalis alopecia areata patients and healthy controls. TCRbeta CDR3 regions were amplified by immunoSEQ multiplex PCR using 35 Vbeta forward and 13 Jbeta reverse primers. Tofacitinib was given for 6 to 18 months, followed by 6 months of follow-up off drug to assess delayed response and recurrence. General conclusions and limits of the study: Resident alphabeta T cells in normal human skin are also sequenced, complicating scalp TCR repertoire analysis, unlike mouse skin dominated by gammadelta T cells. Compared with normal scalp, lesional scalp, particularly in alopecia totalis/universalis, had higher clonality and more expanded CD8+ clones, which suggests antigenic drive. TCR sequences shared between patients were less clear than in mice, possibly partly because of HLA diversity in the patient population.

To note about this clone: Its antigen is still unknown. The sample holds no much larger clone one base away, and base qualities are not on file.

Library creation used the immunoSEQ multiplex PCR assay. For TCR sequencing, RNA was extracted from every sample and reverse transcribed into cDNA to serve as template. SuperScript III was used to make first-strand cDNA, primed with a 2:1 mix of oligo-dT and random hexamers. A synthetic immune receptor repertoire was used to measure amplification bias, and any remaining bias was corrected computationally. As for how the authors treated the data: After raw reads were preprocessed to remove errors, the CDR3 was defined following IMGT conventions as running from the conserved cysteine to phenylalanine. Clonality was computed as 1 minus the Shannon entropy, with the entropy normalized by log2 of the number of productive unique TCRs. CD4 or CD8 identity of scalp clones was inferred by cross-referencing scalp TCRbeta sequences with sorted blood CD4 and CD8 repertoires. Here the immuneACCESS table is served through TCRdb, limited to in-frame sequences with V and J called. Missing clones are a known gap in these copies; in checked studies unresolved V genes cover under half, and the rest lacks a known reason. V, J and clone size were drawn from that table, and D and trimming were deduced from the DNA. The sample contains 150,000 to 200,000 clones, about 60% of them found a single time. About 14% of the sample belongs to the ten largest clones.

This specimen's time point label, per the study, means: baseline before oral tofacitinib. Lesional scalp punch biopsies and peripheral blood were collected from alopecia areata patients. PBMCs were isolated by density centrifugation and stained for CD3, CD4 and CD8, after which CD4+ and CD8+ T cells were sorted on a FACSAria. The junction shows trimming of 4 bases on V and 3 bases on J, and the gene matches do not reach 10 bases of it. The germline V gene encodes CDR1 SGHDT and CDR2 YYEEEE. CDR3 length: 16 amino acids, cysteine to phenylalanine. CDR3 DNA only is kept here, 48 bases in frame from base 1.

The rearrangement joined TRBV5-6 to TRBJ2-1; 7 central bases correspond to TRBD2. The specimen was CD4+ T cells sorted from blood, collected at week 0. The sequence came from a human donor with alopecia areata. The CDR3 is CASSPQRGRLYNEQFF. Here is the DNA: TGTGCCAGCAGCCCCCAGCGGGGCCGTCTCTACAATGAGCAGTTCTTC.